This TCR beta chain was sequenced for a study of T cell repertoires in cytomegalovirus infection. Looking at the study overall: Use of recently identified HLA-C-restricted and well-studied HLA-B-restricted CMV epitopes was part of the study.

TCRdb recomputed calls from the reads with MiXCR, one row per CDR3 protein. The sample lists under 850,000 distinct CDR3 sequences, about 33% seen once, with around a sixth in the top ten. A single count supports this clonotype. As yet, its antigen is unknown. One end of the junction varies from germline; a read error may be responsible. This CDR3 spans 19 amino acids. Germline V gene lookup returns CDR1 SEHNR and CDR2 FQNEAQ (reference sequence). The input for sequencing was cultured PBMCs, taken from culture after CMV antigen stimulation. This TCR was recovered from a human donor in good health (CMV status not recorded). Some clones in this sample may be carry-over from other donors' samples. V is TRBV7-9 and J is TRBJ2-1; 12 nucleotides agree with TRBD2. The CDR3 nucleotides are TGTGCCAGCAGCCCAGGGACTAGCGGGTTATGGGATGCCCCCAATCAGCAGTTCTTC. Amino acids: CASSPGTSGLWDAPNQQFF.